This TCR beta chain was sequenced for a study of T cells in Graves' hyperthyroidism and ophthalmopathy. This clonotype showed up many times. From RNA transcripts, TCR beta CDR3 regions were amplified. The HTBI primer set served for first-round RT-PCR of the TCR CDR3. TCRdb re-called the multiplex PCR reads with MiXCR, one entry per CDR3 protein. The repertoire holds 350,000 or so distinct CDR3 sequences, with roughly 20% as singletons. Germline V lookup: CDR1 GTSNPN, CDR2 SVGIG (reference sequence). The CDR3 extends over 15 amino acids. V was trimmed by 4 bases and J by 3 bases, leaving 18 bases between them.

V usage is TRBV30 and J usage is TRBJ1-1; no reliable D call. Sequenced material: blood. This TCR derives from a woman in her forties with Graves' ophthalmopathy. The CDR3 spells CAWIPTLKQDTEAFF. Written as DNA, the CDR3 is TGTGCCTGGATCCCGACCCTTAAGCAGGACACTGAAGCTTTCTTT.